The next 15 T cell receptor beta chains were all read from a single sample in a study of T cells in Graves' hyperthyroidism and ophthalmopathy (dated by TCRdb to the late 2010s). The library was generated by multiplex PCR. The sequencer listed for this sample is Illumina HiSeq 2000. TCR beta CDR3 regions were amplified from RNA transcripts. A first-round RT-PCR of the TCR CDR3 used the HTBI primer set with the Qiagen OneStep RT-PCR kit. The public sequencing data were trimmed at Q25 with fastp and processed into clonotypes with MiXCR by TCRdb, which kept only in-frame beta chains. For every CDR3 protein sequence, its rows merge into one entry that carries the most common genes and DNA. For this sample the table gives 600,000 or so distinct CDR3 sequences, of which about 14% were detected only once. The top ten hold about 6.6% of the sample. Sequenced input: blood. These receptors originate from a woman between 18 and 30 years old with Graves' ophthalmopathy.

This clonotype showed up many times. The genes are TRBV28 and TRBJ1-2, with 10 bases identical to TRBD1. The CDR3 is 16 amino acids. Germline V CDR1 and CDR2: MDHEN, SYDVKM. V trimming: 5 bases; J trimming: 3 bases; junction bases outside the gene matches: 9. This CDR3 reads CASSRDRGTWYYGYTF. CDR3 sequence (DNA): TGTGCCAGCAGTAGGGACAGGGGAACTTGGTACTATGGCTACACCTTC.

This clonotype was seen ten or more times. The chain combines TRBV28 with TRBJ1-3; the D gene is possibly TRBD1 (5 bases). The CDR3 extends over 16 amino acids. V was shortened by 6 bases and J by 0 bases, with 15 bases between the two germline ends. From germline, CDR1 is MDHEN and CDR2 SYDVKM. The CDR3 is CASRSGQRLSGNTIYF. The CDR3 DNA is TGTGCCAGCAGATCGGGGCAGCGCCTCTCTGGAAACACCATATATTTT.

This clonotype was seen ten or more times. The chain employs TRBV2 and TRBJ1-4; 8 positions agree with TRBD1. This CDR3 spans 14 amino acids. With 1 base clipped from V and 8 bases from J, the junction kept 3 bases outside the gene matches. Germline V gene data show CDR1 as SNHLY and CDR2 as FYNNEI. The CDR3, as DNA: TGTGCCAGCAGTGAAGTCAGGGGGCGCGAAAAACTGTTTTTT. Amino acid sequence: CASSEVRGREKLFF.

This clonotype has ten or more counts. This rearrangement joins TRBV7-9 to TRBJ2-5, with 7 bases fitting TRBD1. The ends lost 5 bases at V and 5 bases at J; junction bases unmatched: 11. Per germline, CDR1 SEHNR and CDR2 FQNEAQ (reference sequence). This CDR3 contains 15 residues. CDR3 loop: CASSHRIDRVETQYF. CDR3 bases: TGTGCCAGCAGCCACCGAATCGACAGGGTGGAGACCCAGTACTTC.

The chain has TRBV4-1 and TRBJ1-4, with no clear D. Per germline, CDR1 MGHRA and CDR2 YSYEKL. Trimming removed 2 bases at V and 0 bases at J, with 7 bases between. This CDR3 comprises 15 residues. CDR3 loop: CASSQHRSTNEKLFF. The CDR3 DNA reads TGCGCCAGCAGCCAACACCGCTCAACTAATGAAAAACTGTTTTTT.

This clonotype was detected many times. The V and J genes are TRBV20-1 and TRBJ1-3; tentatively, D is TRBD1 (5 bases). CDR3 length: 16 amino acids. Germline V gene lookup returns CDR1 DFQATT and CDR2 SNEGSKA (reference sequence). Trimming removed 0 bases at V and 1 base at J, with 13 bases between. CDR3 residues: CSARDPGGASGNTIYF. The CDR3 DNA is TGCAGTGCTAGAGATCCCGGCGGGGCTTCTGGAAACACCATATATTTT.

This clonotype was seen repeatedly, ten times or more. The CDR3 spells CASSLLAGMNTEAFF. The CDR3, as DNA: TGTGCCAGCAGCTTATTGGCAGGGATGAACACTGAAGCTTTCTTT. This chain uses TRBV11-2 with TRBJ1-1, with D possibly matching TRBD1 (5 bases). Trimming shortened V by 2 bases and J by 0 bases, and 10 bases separated the two germline ends. This CDR3 contains 15 residues. From germline, CDR1 is SGHAT and CDR2 FQNNGV. Complete variable domain (other parts from reference TRBV11-2 and TRBJ1-1): EAGVAQSPRYKIIEKRQSVAFWCNPISGHATLYWYQQILGQGPKLLIQFQNNGVVDDSQLPKDRFSAERLKGVDSTLKIQPAKLEDSAVYLCASSLLAGMNTEAFFGQGTRLTVV.

This clonotype turned up a few times. The V and J genes are TRBV24-1 and TRBJ2-7, with D possibly being TRBD1 or TRBD2 (6 bases each). CDR1 is KGHDR and CDR2 is SFDVKD in the germline V gene. The CDR3 has 14 amino acids. Trimming removed 6 bases at V and 7 bases at J, with 18 bases between. The CDR3 nucleotides read TGTGCCACCAGTCGGGGGCGAGAGTACAATGAGCAGTACTTC. It yields the protein CATSRGREYNEQYF.

The chain employs TRBV7-2 and TRBJ2-7; 7 bases are a match to TRBD2. Germline CDR1 and CDR2: SGHTA and FQGNSA. Trimming at V came to 5 bases and at J to 2 bases, leaving 9 bases not matched to a gene. The CDR3 extends over 15 amino acids. CDR3 bases: TGTGCCAGCAGCCGTAGCGGGTTCCGTACCTACGAGCAGTACTTC. Its translation is CASSRSGFRTYEQYF.

This clonotype was observed at least ten times. The gene calls are TRBV12-3 or TRBV12-4 and TRBJ2-2, with 8 bases that match TRBD2. Germline trimming cut 7 bases from V and 6 bases from J; bases unmatched to any gene: 4. The CDR3 has 13 amino acids. The CDR3, as DNA: TGTGCCAGCACCCAAGCGGGAGCCGGGGAGCTGTTTTTT. It translates to CASTQAGAGELFF.

This clonotype turned up a few times. The chain combines TRBV9 with TRBJ2-7; 7 bases are shared with TRBD2. Germline CDR1 reads SGDLS; CDR2 reads YYNGEE. V shed 0 bases, J shed 2 bases, and the junction held 2 bases outside the gene matches. The CDR3 has 14 amino acids. CDR3 nucleotides: TGTGCCAGCAGCGTAGGCGGGAGTACCTACGAGCAGTACTTC. This sequence encodes CASSVGGSTYEQYF.

In its sample, this clonotype was seen many times. The CDR3 DNA is TGTGCCATCAGTGGTAGCGGGAGTGTCACAGATACGCAGTATTTT. As protein: CAISGSGSVTDTQYF. This chain joins TRBV10-3 and TRBJ2-3; TRBD2 matches 9 bases. J gave up 2 bases and V 4 bases, and 4 bases lay outside the gene matches. Germline-derived CDR1 and CDR2 are ENHRY and SYGVKD. This CDR3 spans 15 amino acids.

This clonotype was counted ten times or more. The chain links TRBV27 to TRBJ2-7; 9 positions match TRBD2. The CDR3 spans 17 residues. Germline lookup yields CDR1 MNHEY and CDR2 SMNVEV (reference sequence). V shed 2 bases and J 5 bases; nucleotides not matched to a gene: 13. The CDR3 sequence is CASSLAVRREGRDEQYF. CDR3 nucleotides: TGTGCCAGCAGTTTAGCGGTGCGGCGGGAGGGCCGGGACGAGCAGTACTTC.

This clonotype was seen ten or more times. V and J are TRBV7-2 and TRBJ2-7; D is uncertain. The CDR3 consists of 13 residues. Germline V gives CDR1 SGHTA, CDR2 FQGNSA. V was cut by 3 bases and J by 7 bases, with 13 bases left in between. The chain's CDR3 is CASSFLRVGEQYF. DNA for the CDR3: TGTGCCAGCAGCTTCTTAAGAGTGGGGGAGCAGTACTTC. The full variable domain, in which reference TRBV7-2 and TRBJ2-7 provide the parts outside the CDR3, is GAGVSQSPSNKVTEKGKDVELRCDPISGHTALYWYRQSLGQGLEFLIYFQGNSAPDKSGLPSDRFSAERTGGSVSTLTIQRTQQEDSAVYLCASSFLRVGEQYFGPGTRLTVT.

This clonotype turned up a few times. The chain joins TRBV7-3 to TRBJ2-4, with 7 nucleotides matching TRBD2. After removal of 3 bases from V and 8 bases from J, the junction contained 10 bases not matched to a gene. Germline loops: CDR1 SGHTA, CDR2 FQGTGA. The CDR3 totals 15 residues. The CDR3 protein is CASSLTGLREDIQYF. CDR3 bases: TGTGCCAGCAGCTTGACGGGACTACGGGAGGACATTCAGTACTTC.